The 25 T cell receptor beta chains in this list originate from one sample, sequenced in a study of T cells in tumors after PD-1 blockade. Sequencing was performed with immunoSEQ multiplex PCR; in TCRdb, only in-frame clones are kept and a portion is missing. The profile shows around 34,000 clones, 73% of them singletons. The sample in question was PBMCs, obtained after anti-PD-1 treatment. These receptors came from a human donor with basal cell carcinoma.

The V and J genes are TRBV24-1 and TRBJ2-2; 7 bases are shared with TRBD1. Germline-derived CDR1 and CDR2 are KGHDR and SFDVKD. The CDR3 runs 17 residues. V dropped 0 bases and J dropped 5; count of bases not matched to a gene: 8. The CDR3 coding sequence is TGTGCCACCAGTGATTTGATGACAGGGCTGACGACCGGGGAGCTGTTTTTT. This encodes CATSDLMTGLTTGELFF.

The CDR3 is CATSGLAGGLGEQYF. CDR3 nucleotides: TGTGCCACCAGCGGTCTAGCGGGGGGTTTAGGCGAGCAGTACTTC. The gene calls are TRBV15 and TRBJ2-7; 11 nucleotides agree with TRBD2. The CDR3 runs 15 residues. Germline trimming cut 5 bases from V and 6 bases from J; bases unmatched to any gene: 9. From germline, CDR1 is LNHNV and CDR2 YYDKDF (reference sequence). The variable domain in full, with the rest retrieved from reference TRBV15 and TRBJ2-7, is DAMVIQNPRYQVTQFGKPVTLSCSQTLNHNVMYWYQQKSSQAPKLLFHYYDKDFNNEADTPDNFQSRRPNTSFCFLDIRSPGLGDTAMYLCATSGLAGGLGEQYFGPGTRLTVT.

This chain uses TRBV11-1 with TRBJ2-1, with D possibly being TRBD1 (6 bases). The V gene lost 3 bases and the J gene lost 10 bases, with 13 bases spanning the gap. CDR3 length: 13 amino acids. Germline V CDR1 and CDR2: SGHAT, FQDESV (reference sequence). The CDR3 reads CASSFGQQVEQFF. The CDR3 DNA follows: TGTGCCAGCAGCTTCGGACAGCAAGTCGAGCAGTTCTTC.

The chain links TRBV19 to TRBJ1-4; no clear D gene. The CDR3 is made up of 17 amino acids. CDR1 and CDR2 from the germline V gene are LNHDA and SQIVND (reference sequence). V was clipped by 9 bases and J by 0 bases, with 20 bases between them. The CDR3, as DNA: TGTGCCAGCTCTCCCCAGTCCTATTTTTCAACTAATGAAAAACTGTTTTTT. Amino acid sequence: CASSPQSYFSTNEKLFF.

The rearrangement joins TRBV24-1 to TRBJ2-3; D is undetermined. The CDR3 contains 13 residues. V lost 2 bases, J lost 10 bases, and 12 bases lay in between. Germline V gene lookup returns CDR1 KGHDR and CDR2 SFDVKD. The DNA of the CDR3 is TGTGCCACCAGTGATTCCCTCGACGCGGCGCAGTATTTT. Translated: CATSDSLDAAQYF.

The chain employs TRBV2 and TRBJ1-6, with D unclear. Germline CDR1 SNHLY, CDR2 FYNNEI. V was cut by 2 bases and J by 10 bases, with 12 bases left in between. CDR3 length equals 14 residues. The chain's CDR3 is CASSESRKGSPLHF. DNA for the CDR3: TGTGCCAGCAGTGAAAGTAGGAAGGGATCACCCCTCCACTTT.

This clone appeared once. Written as DNA, the CDR3 is TGTGCCATCAGTGAGGGTCCTACTAAGGGCCCAGATTTCTACGAGCAGTACTTC. This encodes CAISEGPTKGPDFYEQYF. The rearrangement joins TRBV10-3 to TRBJ2-7; D unclear. V lost 2 bases and J 3 bases, leaving 23 bases between the germline ends. Germline values: CDR1 ENHRY, CDR2 SYGVKD. The CDR3 is made up of 18 amino acids.

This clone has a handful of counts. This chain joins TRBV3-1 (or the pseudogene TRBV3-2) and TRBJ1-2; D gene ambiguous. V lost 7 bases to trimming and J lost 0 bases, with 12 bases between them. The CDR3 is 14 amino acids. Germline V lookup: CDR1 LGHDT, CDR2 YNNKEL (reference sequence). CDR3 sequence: CASTLAGTNYGYTF. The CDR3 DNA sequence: TGTGCCAGCACGTTGGCGGGGACTAACTATGGCTACACCTTC.

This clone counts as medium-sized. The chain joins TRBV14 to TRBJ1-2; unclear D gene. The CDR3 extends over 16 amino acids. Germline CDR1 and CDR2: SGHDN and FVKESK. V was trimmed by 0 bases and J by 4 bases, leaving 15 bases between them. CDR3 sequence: CASSQEMAPTGYGYTF. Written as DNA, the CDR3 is TGTGCCAGCAGCCAAGAAATGGCGCCGACGGGCTATGGCTACACCTTC.

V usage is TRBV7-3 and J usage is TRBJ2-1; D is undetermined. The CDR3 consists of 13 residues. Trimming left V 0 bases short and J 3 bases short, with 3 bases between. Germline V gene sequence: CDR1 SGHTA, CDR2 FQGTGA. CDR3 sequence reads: CASSLTGYNEQFF. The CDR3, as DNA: TGTGCCAGCAGCTTAACGGGCTACAATGAGCAGTTCTTC.

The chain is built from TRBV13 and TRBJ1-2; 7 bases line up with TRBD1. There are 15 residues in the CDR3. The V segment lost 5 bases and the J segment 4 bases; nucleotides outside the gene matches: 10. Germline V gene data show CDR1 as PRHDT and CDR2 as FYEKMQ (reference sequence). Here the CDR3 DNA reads TGTGCCAGCAGCCCTCGACAGGGAGTAAGCTATGGCTACACCTTC. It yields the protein CASSPRQGVSYGYTF.

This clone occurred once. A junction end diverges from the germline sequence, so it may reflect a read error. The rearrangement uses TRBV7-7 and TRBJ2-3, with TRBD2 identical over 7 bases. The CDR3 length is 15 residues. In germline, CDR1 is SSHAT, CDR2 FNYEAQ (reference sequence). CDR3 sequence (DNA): TGTGCTAGCAGCTTAGGCGGGAGTTGGACAGATACGCAGTATTTT. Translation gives CASSLGGSWTDTQYF.

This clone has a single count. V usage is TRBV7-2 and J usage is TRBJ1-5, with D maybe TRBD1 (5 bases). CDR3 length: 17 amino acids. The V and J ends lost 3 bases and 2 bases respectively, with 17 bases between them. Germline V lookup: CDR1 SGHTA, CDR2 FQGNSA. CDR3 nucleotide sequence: TGTGCCAGCAGCTTGGGGGTACAGGCGGGTGGCAATCAGCCCCAGCATTTT. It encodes CASSLGVQAGGNQPQHF. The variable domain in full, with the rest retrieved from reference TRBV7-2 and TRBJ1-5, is GAGVSQSPSNKVTEKGKDVELRCDPISGHTALYWYRQSLGQGLEFLIYFQGNSAPDKSGLPSDRFSAERTGGSVSTLTIQRTQQEDSAVYLCASSLGVQAGGNQPQHFGDGTRLSIL.

DNA of the CDR3: TGTGCCAGCAGTCAAGCCGGGACTAGCGGATACGAGCAGTACTTC. Its protein is CASSQAGTSGYEQYF. The V and J genes are TRBV7-2 and TRBJ2-7; TRBD2 matches 11 bases. With V trimmed by 6 bases and J by 4 bases, 8 bases remained unmatched. The germline V gene has CDR1 SGHTA and CDR2 FQGNSA. The CDR3 sequence is 15 residues long.

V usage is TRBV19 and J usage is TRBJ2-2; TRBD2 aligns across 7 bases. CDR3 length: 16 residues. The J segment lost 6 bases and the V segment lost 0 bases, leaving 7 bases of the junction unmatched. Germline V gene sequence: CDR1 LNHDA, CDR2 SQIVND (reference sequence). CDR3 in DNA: TGTGCCAGTAGTATAGATCGGGCAGGGAGGGCCGGGGAGCTGTTTTTT. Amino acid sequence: CASSIDRAGRAGELFF.

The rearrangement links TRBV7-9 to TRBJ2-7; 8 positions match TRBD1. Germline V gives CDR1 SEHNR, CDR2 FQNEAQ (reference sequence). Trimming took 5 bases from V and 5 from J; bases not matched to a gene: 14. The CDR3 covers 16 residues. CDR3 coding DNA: TGTGCCAGCAGCACCCGGACAGGGCTTGGGACGGACGAGCAGTACTTC. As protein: CASSTRTGLGTDEQYF. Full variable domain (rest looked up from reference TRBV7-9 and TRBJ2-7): DTGVSQNPRHKITKRGQNVTFRCDPISEHNRLYWYRQTLGQGPEFLTYFQNEAQLEKSRLLSDRFSAERPKGSFSTLEIQRTEQGDSAMYLCASSTRTGLGTDEQYFGPGTRLTVT.

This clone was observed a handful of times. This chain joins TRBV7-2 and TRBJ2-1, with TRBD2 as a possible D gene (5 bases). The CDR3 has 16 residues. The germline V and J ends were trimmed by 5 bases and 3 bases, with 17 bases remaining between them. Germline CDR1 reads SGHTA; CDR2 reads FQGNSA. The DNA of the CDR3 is TGTGCCAGCAGCCCAGCAGAGGCGGGTAACTACAATGAGCAGTTCTTC. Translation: CASSPAEAGNYNEQFF.

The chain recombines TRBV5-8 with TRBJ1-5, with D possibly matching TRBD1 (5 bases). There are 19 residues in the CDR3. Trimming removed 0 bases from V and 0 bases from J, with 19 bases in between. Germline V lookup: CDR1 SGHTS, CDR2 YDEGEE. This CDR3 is CASSLAPGRGGYSNQPQHF. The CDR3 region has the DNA TGTGCCAGCAGCTTGGCCCCGGGACGAGGCGGATATAGCAATCAGCCCCAGCATTTT.

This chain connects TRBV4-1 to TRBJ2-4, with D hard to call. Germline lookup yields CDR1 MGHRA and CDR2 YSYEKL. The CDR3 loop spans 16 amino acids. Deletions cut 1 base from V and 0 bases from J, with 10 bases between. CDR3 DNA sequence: TGCGCCAGCAGCCAAGTCCCGGCTAGAGCCAAAAACATTCAGTACTTC. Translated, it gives CASSQVPARAKNIQYF.

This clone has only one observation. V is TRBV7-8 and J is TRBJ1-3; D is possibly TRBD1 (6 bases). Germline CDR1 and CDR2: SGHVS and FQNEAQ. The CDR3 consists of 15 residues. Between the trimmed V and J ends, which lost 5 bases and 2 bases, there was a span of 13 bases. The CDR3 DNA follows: TGTGCCAGCAGCCTATCGGGGGGGCCTGGAAACACCATATATTTT. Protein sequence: CASSLSGGPGNTIYF.

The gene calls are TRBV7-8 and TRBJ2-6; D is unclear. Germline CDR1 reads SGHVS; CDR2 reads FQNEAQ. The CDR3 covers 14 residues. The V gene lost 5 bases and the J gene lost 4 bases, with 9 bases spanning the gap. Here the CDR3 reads CASSQVAGANVLTF. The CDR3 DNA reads TGTGCCAGCAGCCAGGTTGCCGGGGCCAACGTCCTGACTTTC.

CDR3 protein: CSVDDYPASYTQYF. In DNA, the CDR3 is TGCAGCGTGGACGACTACCCCGCATCGTATACGCAGTATTTT. The chain carries TRBV29-1 and TRBJ2-3; TRBD2 might be the D (5 bases). The CDR3 spans 14 residues. The V gene lost 6 bases and the J gene lost 7 bases, with 20 bases spanning the gap. Germline assignment: CDR1 SQVTM and CDR2 ANQGSEA.

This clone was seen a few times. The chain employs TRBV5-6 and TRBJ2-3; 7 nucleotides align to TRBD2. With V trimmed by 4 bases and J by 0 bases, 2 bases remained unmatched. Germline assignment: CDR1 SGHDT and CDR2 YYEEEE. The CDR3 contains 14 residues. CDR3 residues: CASSLRGSTDTQYF. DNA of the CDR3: TGTGCCAGCAGCCTGCGGGGGAGCACAGATACGCAGTATTTT.

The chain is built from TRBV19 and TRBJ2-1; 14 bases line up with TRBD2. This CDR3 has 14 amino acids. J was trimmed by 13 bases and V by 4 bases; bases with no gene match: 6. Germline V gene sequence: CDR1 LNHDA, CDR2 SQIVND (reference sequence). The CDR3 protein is CASSTSGTSGSQFF. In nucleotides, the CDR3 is TGTGCCAGTAGTACCTCAGGGACTAGCGGGAGTCAGTTCTTC. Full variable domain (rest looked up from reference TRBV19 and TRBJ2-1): DGGITQSPKYLFRKEGQNVTLSCEQNLNHDAMYWYRQDPGQGLRLIYYSQIVNDFQKGDIAEGYSVSREKKESFPLTVTSAQKNPTAFYLCASSTSGTSGSQFFGPGTRLTVL.

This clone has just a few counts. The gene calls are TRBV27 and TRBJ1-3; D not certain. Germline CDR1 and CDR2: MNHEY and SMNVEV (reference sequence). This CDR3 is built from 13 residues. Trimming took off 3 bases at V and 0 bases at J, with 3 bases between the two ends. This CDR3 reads CASSFNSGNTIYF. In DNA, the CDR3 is TGTGCCAGCAGTTTCAACTCTGGAAACACCATATATTTT.